This T cell receptor (beta chain) comes out of a study of T cell responses to AZD1222 COVID-19 vaccine. Findings and caveats of the study: Repertoires were obtained only post-peak T cell response. Nearly half of spike-specific TCRs reportedly target variant regions that are unmutated in the B.1.351 and B.1.1.7 variants. AZD1222 recipients seropositive at baseline numbered only five to seven. Donors, mostly white British, included more females; clonal diversity was possibly underestimated.

To note about this clone: Its antigen remains unknown.

The repertoire was sequenced with immunoSEQ multiplex PCR; TCRdb's copy has only in-frame clones and lacks some. The sample has some 150,000 clones; 70% to 90% are singletons. Trimming removed 4 bases from V and 7 bases from J; junction bases left unmatched: 7. Germline values: CDR1 SGDLS, CDR2 YYNGEE. The CDR3 is 15 amino acids. The sample consisted of peripheral blood, taken on day 0 of AZD1222 vaccination. V usage is TRBV9 and J usage is TRBJ1-4; 10 bases agree with TRBD1. The receptor was isolated from an adult in good health. In DNA, the CDR3 is TGTGCCAGCAGCAATGGGACAGGGGCCCTTGAAAAACTGTTTTTT. Amino acid sequence: CASSNGTGALEKLFF.